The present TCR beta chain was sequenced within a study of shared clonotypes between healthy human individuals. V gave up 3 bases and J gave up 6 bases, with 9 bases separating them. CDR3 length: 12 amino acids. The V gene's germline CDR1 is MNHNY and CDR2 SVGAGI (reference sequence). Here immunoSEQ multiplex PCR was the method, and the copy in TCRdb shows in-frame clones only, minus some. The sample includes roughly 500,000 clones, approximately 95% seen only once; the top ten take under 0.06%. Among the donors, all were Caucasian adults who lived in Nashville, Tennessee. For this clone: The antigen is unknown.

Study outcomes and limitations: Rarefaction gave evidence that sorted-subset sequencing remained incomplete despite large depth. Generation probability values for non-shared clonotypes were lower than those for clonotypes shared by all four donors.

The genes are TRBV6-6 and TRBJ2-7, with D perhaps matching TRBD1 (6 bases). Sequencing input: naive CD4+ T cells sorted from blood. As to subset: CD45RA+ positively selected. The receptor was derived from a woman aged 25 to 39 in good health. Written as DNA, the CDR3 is TGTGCCAGCAGTTATGGGGGCGCCGAGCAGTACTTC. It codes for CASSYGGAEQYF.